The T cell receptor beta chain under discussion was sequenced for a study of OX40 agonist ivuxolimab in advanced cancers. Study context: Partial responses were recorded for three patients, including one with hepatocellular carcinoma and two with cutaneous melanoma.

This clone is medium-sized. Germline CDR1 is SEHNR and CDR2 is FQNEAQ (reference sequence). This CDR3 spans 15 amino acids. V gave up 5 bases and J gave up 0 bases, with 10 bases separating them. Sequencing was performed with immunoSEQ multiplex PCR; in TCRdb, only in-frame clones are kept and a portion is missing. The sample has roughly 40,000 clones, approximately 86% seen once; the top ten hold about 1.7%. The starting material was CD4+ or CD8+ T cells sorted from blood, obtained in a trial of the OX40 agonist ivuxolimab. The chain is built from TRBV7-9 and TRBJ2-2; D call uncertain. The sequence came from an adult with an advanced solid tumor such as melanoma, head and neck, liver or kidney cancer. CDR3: CASSLHSTNTGELFF. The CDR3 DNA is TGTGCCAGCAGCCTGCACAGCACGAACACCGGGGAGCTGTTTTTT. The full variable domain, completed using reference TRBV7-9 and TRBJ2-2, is DTGVSQNPRHKITKRGQNVTFRCDPISEHNRLYWYRQTLGQGPEFLTYFQNEAQLEKSRLLSDRFSAERPKGSFSTLEIQRTEQGDSAMYLCASSLHSTNTGELFFGEGSRLTVL.